The 9 T cell receptor beta chains below come from one sample, sequenced in a study of tumour-infiltrating T cells in Burkitt lymphoma. Assay: immunoSEQ multiplex PCR; the TCRdb copy retains only in-frame clones and omits some. The profile shows some 14,000 clones, more than 60% of them singletons. Specimen: tumor tissue. The receptor set was obtained from a human donor with diffuse large B-cell lymphoma.

V is TRBV2 and J is TRBJ2-5; no clear D gene. Trimming shortened V by 8 bases and J by 9 bases, and 7 bases separated the two germline ends. The CDR3 has 9 residues. Germline V lookup: CDR1 SNHLY, CDR2 FYNNEI. The CDR3 coding sequence is TGTGCCAGCCCGGTGTCCCAGTACTTC. As protein: CASPVSQYF. The complete variable domain, with remaining parts taken from reference TRBV2 and TRBJ2-5, reads EPEVTQTPSHQVTQMGQEVILRCVPISNHLYFYWYRQILGQKVEFLVSFYNNEISEKSEIFDDQFSVERPDGSNFTLKIRSTKLEDSAMYFCASPVSQYFGPGTRLLVL.

V and J are TRBV4-1 and TRBJ2-1, with 8 bases matching TRBD1. This CDR3 has 13 amino acids. CDR1 is MGHRA and CDR2 is YSYEKL in the germline V gene. V shed 4 bases and J 8 bases; nucleotides not matched to a gene: 4. The CDR3 loop is CASSPKTGDEQFF. CDR3 DNA sequence: TGCGCCAGCAGCCCTAAGACAGGGGATGAGCAGTTCTTC.

This clone was recorded once. The gene calls are TRBV28 and TRBJ1-2; TRBD1 agrees at 8 bases. The CDR3 covers 14 residues. Germline CDR1 is MDHEN and CDR2 is SYDVKM. With 3 bases clipped from V and 3 bases from J, the junction kept 3 bases outside the gene matches. The CDR3 sequence: CASSLDRADYGYTF. The CDR3 nucleotides read TGTGCCAGCAGTTTGGACAGGGCAGACTATGGCTACACCTTC.

The chain recombines TRBV19 with TRBJ2-7; D not resolved. The V gene's germline CDR1 is LNHDA and CDR2 SQIVND (reference sequence). This CDR3 has 15 amino acids. Trimming took 1 base from V and 5 from J, leaving 15 bases between them. The CDR3 region has the DNA TGTGCCAGTAGTATAGGCAACAGTTGGGGTGACGAGCAGTACTTC. Residues: CASSIGNSWGDEQYF.

This rearrangement joins TRBV5-4 to TRBJ1-2; 8 nucleotides agree with TRBD1. J lost 4 bases, V lost 7 bases, and 15 bases had no gene match. Germline CDR1 is SGHNT and CDR2 is YYREEE (reference sequence). This CDR3 has 16 residues. The CDR3 DNA reads TGTGCCAGCTCCGGACAGGGAGGATCAAAACCCTATGGCTACACCTTC. Its translation: CASSGQGGSKPYGYTF. Complete variable domain (other parts from reference TRBV5-4 and TRBJ1-2): ETGVTQSPTHLIKTRGQQVTLRCSSQSGHNTVSWYQQALGQGPQFIFQYYREEENGRGNFPPRFSGLQFPNYSSELNVNALELDDSALYLCASSGQGGSKPYGYTFGSGTRLTVV.

The chain employs TRBV9 and TRBJ2-1; a weak D match, TRBD2 (5 bases). V lost 0 bases, J lost 9 bases, and 13 bases lay in between. Germline V gene sequence: CDR1 SGDLS, CDR2 YYNGEE. The CDR3 is made up of 14 amino acids. For the CDR3, the DNA is TGTGCCAGCAGCGTAGTCGCTAGCTGGAGTGAGCAGTTCTTC. This codes for CASSVVASWSEQFF.

The J gene is TRBJ2-5, the V gene TRBV9; 11 bases line up with TRBD1. The CDR3 length is 16 residues. The V segment lost 4 bases and the J segment 2 bases; nucleotides outside the gene matches: 7. CDR1 and CDR2 (germline): SGDLS, YYNGEE. CDR3 in amino acids: CASSPRTGGHQETQYF. The CDR3 nucleotides are TGTGCCAGCAGCCCGAGGACAGGGGGCCATCAAGAGACCCAGTACTTC.

To note about this clone: One end of the junction fails to match germline, which may point to a read error. This chain uses TRBV5-1 with TRBJ2-1; no clear D gene. Germline V gene sequence: CDR1 SGHRS, CDR2 YFSETQ. The CDR3 runs to 12 residues. The CDR3 bases are TGCGCCAGCAGATTGGACTACAATGAGCAGTTCTTC. Translated, it gives CASRLDYNEQFF. The whole variable domain, remainder taken from reference TRBV5-1 and TRBJ2-1, is KAGVTQTPRYLIKTRGQQVTLSCSPISGHRSVSWYQQTPGQGLQFLFEYFSETQRNKGNFPGRFSGRQFSNSRSEMNVSTLELGDSALYLCASRLDYNEQFFGPGTRLTVL.

This chain uses TRBV29-1 with TRBJ2-1; D call uncertain. CDR3 length equals 14 residues. With 8 bases removed from V and 0 bases from J, the gap between germline ends came to 14 bases. Germline V CDR1 and CDR2: SQVTM, ANQGSEA. Here the CDR3 DNA reads TGCAGCTTCCTAGGAGTGAGCTCCTACAATGAGCAGTTCTTC. This gives the protein CSFLGVSSYNEQFF.